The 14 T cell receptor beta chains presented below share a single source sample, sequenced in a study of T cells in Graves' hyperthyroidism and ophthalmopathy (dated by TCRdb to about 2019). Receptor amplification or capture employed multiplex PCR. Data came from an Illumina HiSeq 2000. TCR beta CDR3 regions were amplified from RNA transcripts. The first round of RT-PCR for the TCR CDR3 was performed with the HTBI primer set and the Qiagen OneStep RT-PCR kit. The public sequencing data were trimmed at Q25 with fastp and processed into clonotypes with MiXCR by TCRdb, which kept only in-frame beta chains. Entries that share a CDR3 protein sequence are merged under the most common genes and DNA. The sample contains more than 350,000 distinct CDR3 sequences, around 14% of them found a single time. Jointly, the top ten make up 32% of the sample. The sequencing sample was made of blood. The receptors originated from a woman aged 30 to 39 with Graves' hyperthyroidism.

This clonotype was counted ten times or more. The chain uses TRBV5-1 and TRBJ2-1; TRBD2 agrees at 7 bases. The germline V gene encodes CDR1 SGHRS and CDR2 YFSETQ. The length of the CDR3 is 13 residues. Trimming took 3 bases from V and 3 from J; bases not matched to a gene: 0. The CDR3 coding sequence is TGCGCCAGCAGCTGGACTAGCTACAATGAGCAGTTCTTC. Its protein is CASSWTSYNEQFF. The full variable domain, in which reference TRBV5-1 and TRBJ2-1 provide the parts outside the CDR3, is KAGVTQTPRYLIKTRGQQVTLSCSPISGHRSVSWYQQTPGQGLQFLFEYFSETQRNKGNFPGRFSGRQFSNSRSEMNVSTLELGDSALYLCASSWTSYNEQFFGPGTRLTVL.

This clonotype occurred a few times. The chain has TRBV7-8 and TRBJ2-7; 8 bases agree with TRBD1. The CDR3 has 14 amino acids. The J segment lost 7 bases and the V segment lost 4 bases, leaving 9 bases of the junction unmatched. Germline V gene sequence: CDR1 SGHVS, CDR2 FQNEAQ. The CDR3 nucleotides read TGTGCCAGCAGCTCCCGGGACAGGCTTCGAGAGCAGTACTTC. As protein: CASSSRDRLREQYF.

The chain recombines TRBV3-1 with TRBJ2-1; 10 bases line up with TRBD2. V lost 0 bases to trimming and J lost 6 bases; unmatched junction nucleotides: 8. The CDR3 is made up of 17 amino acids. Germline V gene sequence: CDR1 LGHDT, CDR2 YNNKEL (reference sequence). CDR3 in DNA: TGTGCCAGCAGCCAAGACCCTAGCGGGAGCTGGACCAATGAGCAGTTCTTC. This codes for CASSQDPSGSWTNEQFF.

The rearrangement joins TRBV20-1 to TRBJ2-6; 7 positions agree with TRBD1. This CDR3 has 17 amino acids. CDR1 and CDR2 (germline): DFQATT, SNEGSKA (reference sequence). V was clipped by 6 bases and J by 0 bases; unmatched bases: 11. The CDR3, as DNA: TGCAGTGCCAAAGCTTTGGGACAGTACTCTGGGGCCAACGTCCTGACTTTC. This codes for CSAKALGQYSGANVLTF.

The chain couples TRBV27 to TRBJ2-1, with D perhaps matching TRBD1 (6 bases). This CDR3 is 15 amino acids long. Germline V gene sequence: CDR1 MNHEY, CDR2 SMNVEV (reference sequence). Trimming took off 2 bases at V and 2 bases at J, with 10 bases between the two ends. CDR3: CASSLVGAPYNEQFF. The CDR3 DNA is TGTGCCAGCAGTTTAGTGGGGGCACCCTACAATGAGCAGTTCTTC.

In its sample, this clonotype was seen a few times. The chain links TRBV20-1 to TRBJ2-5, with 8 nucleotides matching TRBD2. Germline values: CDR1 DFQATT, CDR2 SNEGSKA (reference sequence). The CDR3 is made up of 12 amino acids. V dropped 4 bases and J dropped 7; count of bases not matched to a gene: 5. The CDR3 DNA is TGCAGTGCTAACGGCGGGGGGTGGACCCAGTACTTC. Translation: CSANGGGWTQYF.

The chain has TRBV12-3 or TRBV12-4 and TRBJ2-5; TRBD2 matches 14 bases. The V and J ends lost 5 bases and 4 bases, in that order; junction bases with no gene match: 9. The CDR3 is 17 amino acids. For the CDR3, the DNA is TGTGCCAGCAGTCCGTCGACTAGCGGGAGGGCGGGAGAGACCCAGTACTTC. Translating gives CASSPSTSGRAGETQYF.

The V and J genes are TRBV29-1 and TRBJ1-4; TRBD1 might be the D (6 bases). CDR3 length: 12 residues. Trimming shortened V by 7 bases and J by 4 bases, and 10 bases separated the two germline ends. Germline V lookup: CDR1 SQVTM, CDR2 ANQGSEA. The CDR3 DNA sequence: TGCAGCGGCAGGGGCTATAATGAAAAACTGTTTTTT. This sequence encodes CSGRGYNEKLFF.

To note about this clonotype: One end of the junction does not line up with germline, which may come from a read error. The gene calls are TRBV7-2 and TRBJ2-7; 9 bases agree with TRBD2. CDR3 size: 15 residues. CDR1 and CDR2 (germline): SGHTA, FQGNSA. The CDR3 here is CASTSVASGNYKQYF. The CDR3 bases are TGTGCCAGCACTTCTGTGGCTAGCGGGAACTACAAGCAGTACTTC.

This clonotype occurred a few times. The DNA of the CDR3 is TGTGCCACCAGTGATTTGAAAAAGCTAGCGGGAGGGTCCGGGGAGCTGTTTTTT. Amino acid sequence: CATSDLKKLAGGSGELFF. The gene calls are TRBV24-1 and TRBJ2-2; 12 bases map to TRBD2. The CDR3 loop spans 18 amino acids. The V and J ends lost 0 bases and 6 bases, in that order; junction bases with no gene match: 7. Germline lookup yields CDR1 KGHDR and CDR2 SFDVKD.

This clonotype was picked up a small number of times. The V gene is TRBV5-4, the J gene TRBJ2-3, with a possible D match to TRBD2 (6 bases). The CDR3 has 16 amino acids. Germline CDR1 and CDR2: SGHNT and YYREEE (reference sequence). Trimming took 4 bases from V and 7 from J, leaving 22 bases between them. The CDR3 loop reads CASSRDSKVKFNTQYF. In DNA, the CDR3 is TGTGCCAGCAGCAGGGACTCTAAAGTTAAGTTCAATACGCAGTATTTT. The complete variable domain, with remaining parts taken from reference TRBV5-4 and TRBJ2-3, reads ETGVTQSPTHLIKTRGQQVTLRCSSQSGHNTVSWYQQALGQGPQFIFQYYREEENGRGNFPPRFSGLQFPNYSSELNVNALELDDSALYLCASSRDSKVKFNTQYFGPGTRLTVL.

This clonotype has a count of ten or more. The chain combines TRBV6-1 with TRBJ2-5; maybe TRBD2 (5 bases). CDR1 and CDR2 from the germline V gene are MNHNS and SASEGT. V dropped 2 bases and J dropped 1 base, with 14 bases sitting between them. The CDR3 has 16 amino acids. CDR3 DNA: TGTGCCAGCAGTGAATTAAGCGGTATTCCCCAAGAGACCCAGTACTTC. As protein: CASSELSGIPQETQYF.

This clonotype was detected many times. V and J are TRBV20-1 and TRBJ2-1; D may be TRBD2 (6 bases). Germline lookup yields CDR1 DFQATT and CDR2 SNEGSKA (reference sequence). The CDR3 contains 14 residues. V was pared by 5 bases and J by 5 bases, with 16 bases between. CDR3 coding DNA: TGCAGTGCTCCGGAGGGCGAGGACGACAATGAGCAGTTCTTC. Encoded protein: CSAPEGEDDNEQFF.

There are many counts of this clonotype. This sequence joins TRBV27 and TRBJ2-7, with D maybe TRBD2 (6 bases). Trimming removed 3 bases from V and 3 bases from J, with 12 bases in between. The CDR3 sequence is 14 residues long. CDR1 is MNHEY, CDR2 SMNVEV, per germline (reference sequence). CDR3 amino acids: CASSFRGTYYEQYF. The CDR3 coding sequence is TGTGCCAGCAGTTTTCGAGGGACTTACTACGAGCAGTACTTC.